Sequencing of this T cell receptor beta chain was carried out in a study of blood T cells in healthy people across ages (dated by TCRdb to the mid-2010s). Turning to the overall study: In model experiments, roughly one uniquely barcoded TCR beta cDNA molecule per two T cells was captured by template switching. Donors of different ages were randomly distributed across sequencing lanes to avoid experimental bias. The study analyzed two additional independent replicas of 1 million unique cDNA reads from the same blood draw for two donors, one aged 18 to 30 and one aged 80 or older. Age-related changes in TCR beta repertoire diversity were measured in the study by deep sequencing normalized with unique cDNA molecular identifiers. Donors were grouped into four age groups: young (average approximately 16 years), middle-aged (39), aged (62) and long-lived (over 80).

V sheds 4 bases and J sheds 5 bases, leaving 12 bases between their ends. The CDR3 starts with the cysteine, ends with the phenylalanine, and has 14 residues. Only CDR3 DNA remains: 42 bases, in frame from the first base. The germline V gene gives CDR1 as SGHRS and CDR2 as YFSETQ. About this clonotype itself: Its antigen target is currently unknown. Per-base qualities were not stored, and no clone one base away is much larger.

What the authors observed across the whole study: Total diversity estimates from one million sequenced T cells were considered lower bounds and underestimates. As age increased, observed TCR beta diversity per million T cells dropped in a roughly linear way, and a significant reduction was already evident by age roughly 36. The CMV infection status of donors was not known, potentially confounding age-related changes in expanded clonotypes. The percentage of naive T cells measured by flow cytometry correlated strongly with observed TCR beta diversity. Compared with the aged group, the long-lived group had more naive CD4+ T cells, fewer expanded clones and increased TCR diversity, a pattern suggesting age selection. Because profiling used bulk unsorted PBMCs, naive and antigen-experienced compartments could not be compared conclusively.

To prepare the library, 5' RACE was applied. Instrument on record: Illumina HiSeq 2500. A second PCR of roughly 7 to 11 cycles was performed with a sample-barcoded 5' primer and a J-beta primer mix. A template-switch 5' adaptor carrying 12 random nucleotides introduced a unique molecular identifier onto each TCR beta cDNA molecule. At least 2.5 million CDR3-containing paired-end reads were obtained from each sample. The Mint cDNA synthesis kit, primed by a TRBC-specific oligonucleotide, was used to synthesize first-strand cDNA from all RNA. After uracil-DNA glycosylase treatment, a first 18-cycle PCR used universal primers M1SS and BC2_uni_R on all cDNA. Per the source publication's procedure: For normalization, 1 million high-quality reads were randomly selected from each sample, with every read carrying a distinct molecular identifier. Instead of being binned into consensus sequences, reads with shared molecular identifiers were discarded. MiTCR, run with a Q25 quality threshold and the strictest error-elimination algorithm, handled CDR3 identification, clonotype clustering and error correction. A nonparametric unseen species model using Euler transformation provided a lower-bound estimate of total TCR beta diversity. The public sequencing data were trimmed at Q25 with fastp and processed into clonotypes with MiXCR by TCRdb, which kept only in-frame beta chains. Rows merge per CDR3 protein into single entries with the most common DNA and genes. TCRdb's processing, not the study's, gives the V and J calls here. Here the sample has roughly 800,000 distinct CDR3 sequences; about three fifths occur a single time. The ten top clones hold approximately 20% of the sample.

The donors were some 36 Caucasian individuals from Russia, aged roughly 6 to 100 years, who were systemically healthy. Around 9.8 milliliters of peripheral blood were collected from each donor into EDTA-treated Vacutainer tubes. PBMCs were isolated by Ficoll-Paque density-gradient centrifugation, with at least 6.5 million obtained per sample. Total RNA, at least 5.5 micrograms per sample, was extracted from PBMCs with Trizol reagent. For every donor, flow cytometry on a PBMC aliquot measured the percentage of naive CD45RAhigh/CD27high T cells. The receptor chain draws on TRBV5-1 and TRBJ2-2, and perhaps TRBD1 as D gene, on 6 matching bases. The sequencing sample was made of blood. This receptor was obtained from a man aged 25 to 45 in good health. In nucleotide form, the sequence is TGCGCCAGCAGCGTCAGACAGGCGACCGGGGAGCTGTTTTTT. Translated, this gives CASSVRQATGELFF.